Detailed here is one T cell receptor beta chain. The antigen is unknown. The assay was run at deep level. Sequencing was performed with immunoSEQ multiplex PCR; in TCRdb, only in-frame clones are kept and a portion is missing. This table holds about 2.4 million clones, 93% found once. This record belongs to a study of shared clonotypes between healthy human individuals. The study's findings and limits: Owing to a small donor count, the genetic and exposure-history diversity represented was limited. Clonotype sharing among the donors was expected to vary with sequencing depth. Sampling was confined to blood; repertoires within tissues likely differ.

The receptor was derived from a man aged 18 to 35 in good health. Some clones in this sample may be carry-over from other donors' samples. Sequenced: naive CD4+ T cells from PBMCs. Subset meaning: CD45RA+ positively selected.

CDR3 in DNA: TGTGCCAGCACCAGGGACACCTACTACGAGCAGTACTTC. Translating gives CASTRDTYYEQYF. The chain recombines TRBV28 with TRBJ2-7, with a tentative D call TRBD1 (6 bases). V was pared by 7 bases and J by 3 bases, with 13 bases between. CDR1 is MDHEN and CDR2 is SYDVKM in the germline V gene. The CDR3 consists of 13 residues.